The text below deals with one T cell receptor beta chain. The target antigen is unknown. This sample was taken from a study of Graves' ophthalmopathy and Graves' hyperthyroidism. From RNA, the CDR3 regions of TCR beta chains were amplified and sequenced. The library came from an HTBI-primed first-round RT-PCR and a second-round multiplex PCR. MiXCR, run by TCRdb on the multiplex PCR reads, gives a single entry per CDR3 protein. The sample carries some 520,000 distinct CDR3 sequences, 13% to 15% recorded once. Overall study results and limits: Ophthalmopathy could be told apart from stable hyperthyroidism by a 13-signature model (around 90% sensitivity, approximately 76% specificity).

Germline CDR1 is MDHEN and CDR2 is SYDVKM. V lost 4 bases to trimming and J lost 3 bases, with 12 bases between them. The CDR3 consists of 14 residues. The clonotype was recovered from a woman aged 25 to 45 with Graves' ophthalmopathy. The specimen was blood. The V gene is TRBV28, the J gene TRBJ1-1; D is unresolved. The chain's CDR3 is CASSSLPMDTEAFF. DNA for the CDR3: TGTGCCAGCAGTTCTTTACCGATGGACACTGAAGCTTTCTTT.